The 10 T cell receptor beta chains reported below all come from one sample, sequenced in a study of CD8 T cells in ankylosing spondylitis (dated by TCRdb to about 2017). The study at large found these results: Blood from ankylosing spondylitis patients appeared to be characterized by a TCR beta motif made up of under ten highly homologous amino acid variants.

These receptors have no identified antigens. Preparation of the library involved 5' RACE. TCRdb shows the sequencer as Illumina HiSeq 2500. The raw public data were reprocessed by TCRdb itself: fastp quality trimming at Q25, MiXCR clonotype calling, in-frame beta chains only. Each CDR3 protein gets just one entry, which takes the most common genes and DNA from the rows behind it. The sample contains approximately 550,000 distinct CDR3 sequences, about 13% of them found a single time. The ten top clones hold approximately 7% of the sample. Sample: blood, either unsorted or a sorted T cell fraction (not recorded which). The receptors here all came from a male donor with ankylosing spondylitis.

This clonotype turned up a few times. This chain uses TRBV7-2 with TRBJ1-5; D is possibly TRBD1 (5 bases). With 0 bases removed from V and 5 bases from J, the gap between germline ends came to 8 bases. Germline V gives CDR1 SGHTA, CDR2 FQGNSA. The CDR3 totals 14 residues. DNA of the CDR3: TGTGCCAGCAGCTTAGCGCGAGGGGATCAGCCCCAGCATTTT. This sequence encodes CASSLARGDQPQHF.

This clonotype was seen more than once but under ten times. This sequence joins TRBV3-1 and TRBJ1-2; D gene ambiguous. Germline assignment: CDR1 LGHDT and CDR2 YNNKEL (reference sequence). The CDR3 is 14 residues long. The ends were cut back, 1 base at V and 7 bases at J, with 13 bases in the middle. The CDR3 sequence: CASSQGKGSSGYTF. CDR3 nucleotide sequence: TGTGCCAGCAGCCAAGGGAAGGGAAGCAGTGGCTACACCTTC.

The chain carries TRBV7-8 and TRBJ2-1; TRBD2 might be the D (6 bases). Per germline, CDR1 SGHVS and CDR2 FQNEAQ. The CDR3 extends over 15 amino acids. The V gene lost 4 bases and the J gene lost 10 bases, with 20 bases spanning the gap. The chain's CDR3 is CASSSQRGGPGEQFF. CDR3 nucleotide sequence: TGTGCCAGCAGCTCTCAGCGAGGAGGGCCAGGGGAGCAGTTCTTC.

The chain recombines TRBV7-2 with TRBJ1-5; D remains unclear. CDR3 length equals 12 residues. Germline assignment: CDR1 SGHTA and CDR2 FQGNSA. Trimming left V 0 bases short and J 11 bases short, with 8 bases between. DNA of the CDR3: TGTGCCAGCAGCTTAGCGCTGGAGGCCCAGCATTTT. Its protein product is CASSLALEAQHF.

This clonotype was picked up many times. The chain recombines TRBV5-6 with TRBJ1-4; a possible D gene is TRBD1 (5 bases). The CDR3 runs to 13 residues. The ends were cut back, 7 bases at V and 4 bases at J, with 11 bases in the middle. Germline-derived CDR1 and CDR2 are SGHDT and YYEEEE. The CDR3: CASGRGNNEKLFF. The DNA of the CDR3 is TGTGCCAGCGGGAGGGGAAATAATGAAAAACTGTTTTTT.

The chain recombines TRBV20-1 with TRBJ2-6; TRBD1 matches 7 bases. The CDR3 runs to 19 residues. The germline V gene has CDR1 DFQATT and CDR2 SNEGSKA (reference sequence). With 0 bases clipped from V and 0 bases from J, the junction kept 11 bases outside the gene matches. The CDR3 nucleotides are TGCAGTGCTAGAGAAGTTTCAGGACAGGACCTCTCTGGGGCCAACGTCCTGACTTTC. It is translated as CSAREVSGQDLSGANVLTF.

J is TRBJ2-6 and V is TRBV7-9, with a weak D call TRBD1 (5 bases). The CDR3 loop spans 17 amino acids. The V end was cut by 6 bases, the J end by 0 bases, with 15 bases between. From germline, CDR1 is SEHNR and CDR2 FQNEAQ (reference sequence). The CDR3 protein is CASRWRQGNSGANVLTF. The CDR3 DNA sequence: TGTGCCAGCAGATGGCGTCAGGGCAACTCTGGGGCCAACGTCCTGACTTTC.

This clonotype has more than one count but fewer than ten. The chain combines TRBV11-2 with TRBJ1-1; D gene ambiguous. The CDR3 is 16 residues long. Deletions cut 0 bases from V and 1 base from J, with 12 bases between. Germline lookup yields CDR1 SGHAT and CDR2 FQNNGV. The CDR3 region is CASSLDGPGTNTEAFF. DNA for the CDR3: TGTGCCAGCAGCTTAGATGGACCAGGAACGAACACTGAAGCTTTCTTT.

This clonotype was observed at least ten times. This chain uses TRBV20-1 with TRBJ2-2, with 12 bases identical to TRBD2. V lost 3 bases to trimming and J lost 6 bases; unmatched junction nucleotides: 5. CDR1 and CDR2 (germline): DFQATT, SNEGSKA (reference sequence). The CDR3 consists of 15 residues. In nucleotides, the CDR3 is TGCAGTGCTAGCCCGACTAGCGGGAGAGCCGGGGAGCTGTTTTTT. Translation gives CSASPTSGRAGELFF.

This clonotype came up a few times. This sequence joins TRBV7-2 and TRBJ2-3; 10 bases map to TRBD2. The V segment lost 4 bases and the J segment 2 bases; nucleotides outside the gene matches: 6. CDR1 and CDR2 from the germline V gene are SGHTA and FQGNSA. The CDR3 sequence is 16 residues long. CDR3 sequence reads: CASSSGLATATDTQYF. The CDR3, as DNA: TGTGCCAGCAGCTCGGGACTAGCGACGGCCACAGATACGCAGTATTTT.